This T cell receptor beta chain emerged from a study of control samples from healthy donors and cancer patients. The protocol was immunoSEQ multiplex PCR, while the TCRdb copy is restricted to in-frame clones and leaves out a portion. The data show about 110,000 clones, around nine tenths seen once. With 6 bases removed from V and 7 bases from J, the gap between germline ends came to 13 bases. The V gene's germline CDR1 is MNHEY and CDR2 SVGAGI. CDR3 length: 13 amino acids. The sequence was collected from a human donor in good health. The donor label of this sample is uncertain. What was sequenced was blood. V is TRBV6-5 and J is TRBJ1-5; no definite D call. The CDR3 sequence is CASRRSKWQPQHF. The CDR3 region has the DNA TGTGCCAGCAGAAGGTCTAAATGGCAGCCCCAGCATTTT.